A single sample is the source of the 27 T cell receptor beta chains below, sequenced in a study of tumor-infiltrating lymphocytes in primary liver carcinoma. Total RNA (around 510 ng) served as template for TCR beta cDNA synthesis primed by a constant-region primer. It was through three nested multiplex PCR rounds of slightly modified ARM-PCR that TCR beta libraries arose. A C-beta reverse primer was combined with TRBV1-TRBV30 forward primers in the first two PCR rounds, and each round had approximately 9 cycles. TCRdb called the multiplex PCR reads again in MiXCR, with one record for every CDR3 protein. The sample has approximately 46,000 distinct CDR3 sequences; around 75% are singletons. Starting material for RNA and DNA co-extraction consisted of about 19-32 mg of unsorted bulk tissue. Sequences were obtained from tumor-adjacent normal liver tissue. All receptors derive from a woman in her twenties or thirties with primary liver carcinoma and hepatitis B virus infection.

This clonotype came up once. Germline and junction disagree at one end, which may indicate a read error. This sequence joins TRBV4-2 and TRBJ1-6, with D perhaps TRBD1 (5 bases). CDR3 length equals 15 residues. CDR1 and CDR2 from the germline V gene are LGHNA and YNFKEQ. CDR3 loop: CASSHPWGGNSPPHF. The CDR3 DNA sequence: TGTGCCAGTAGCCACCCTTGGGGCGGTAACTCACCCCCCCACTTT.

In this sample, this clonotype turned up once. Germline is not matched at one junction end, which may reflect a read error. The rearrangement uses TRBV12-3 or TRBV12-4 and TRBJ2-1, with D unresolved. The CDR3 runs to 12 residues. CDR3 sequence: CPSSLLGNEQFF. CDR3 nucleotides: TGTCCCAGCAGTTTGCTGGGCAATGAGCAATTCTTC.

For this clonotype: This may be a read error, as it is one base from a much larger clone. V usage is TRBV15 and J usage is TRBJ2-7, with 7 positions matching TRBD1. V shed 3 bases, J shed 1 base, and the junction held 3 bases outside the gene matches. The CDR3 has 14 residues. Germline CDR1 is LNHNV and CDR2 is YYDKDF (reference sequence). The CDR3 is CATSSGTDSYEQYF. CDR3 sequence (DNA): TGTGCCACCAGCAGCGGGACAGATTCCTACGAGCAGTACTTC.

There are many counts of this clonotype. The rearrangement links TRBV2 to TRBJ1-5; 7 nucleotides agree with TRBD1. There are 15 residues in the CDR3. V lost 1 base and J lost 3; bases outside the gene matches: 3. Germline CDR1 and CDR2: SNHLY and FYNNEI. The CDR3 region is CASSEEGTANQPQHF. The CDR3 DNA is TGTGCCAGCAGTGAAGAGGGGACAGCCAATCAGCCCCAGCATTTT.

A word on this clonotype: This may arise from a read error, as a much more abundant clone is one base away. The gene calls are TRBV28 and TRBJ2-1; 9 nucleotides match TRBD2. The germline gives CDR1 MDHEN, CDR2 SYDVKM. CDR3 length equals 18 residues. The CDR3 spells CASSLRREGFQRPDEQLF. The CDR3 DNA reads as TGTGCCAGCAGTTTAAGGCGGGAGGGCTTCCAACGGCCCGATGAGCAGTTATTC.

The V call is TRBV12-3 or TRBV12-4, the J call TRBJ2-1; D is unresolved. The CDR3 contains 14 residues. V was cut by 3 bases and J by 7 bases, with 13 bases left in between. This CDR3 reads CASSLVEMTNEQFF. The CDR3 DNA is TGTGCCAGCAGTTTGGTGGAGATGACGAATGAGCAGTTCTTC.

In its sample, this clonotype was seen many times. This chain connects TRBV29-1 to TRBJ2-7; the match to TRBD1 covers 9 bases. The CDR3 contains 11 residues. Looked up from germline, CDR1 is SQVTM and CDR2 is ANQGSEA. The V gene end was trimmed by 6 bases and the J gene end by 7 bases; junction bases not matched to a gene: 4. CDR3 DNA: TGCAGCGTCGGGACAGGGTATGAGCAGTACTTC. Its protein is CSVGTGYEQYF.

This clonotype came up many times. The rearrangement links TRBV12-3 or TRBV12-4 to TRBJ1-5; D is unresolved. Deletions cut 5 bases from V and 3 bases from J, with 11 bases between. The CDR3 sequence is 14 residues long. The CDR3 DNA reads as TGTGCCAGCAGTGCTGACGGGCACAATCAGCCCCAGCATTTT. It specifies CASSADGHNQPQHF.

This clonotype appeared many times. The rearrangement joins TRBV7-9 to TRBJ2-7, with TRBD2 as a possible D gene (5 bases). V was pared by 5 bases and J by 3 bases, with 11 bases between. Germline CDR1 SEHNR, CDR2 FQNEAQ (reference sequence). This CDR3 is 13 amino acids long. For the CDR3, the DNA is TGTGCCAGCAGCCCAGGAGACTACTACGAGCAGTACTTC. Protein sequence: CASSPGDYYEQYF.

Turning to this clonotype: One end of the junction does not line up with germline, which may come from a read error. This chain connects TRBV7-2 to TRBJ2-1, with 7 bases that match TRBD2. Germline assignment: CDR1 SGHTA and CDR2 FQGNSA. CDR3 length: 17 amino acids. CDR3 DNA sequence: TGTGTCAGCAGTTCAACCCTGGGGGGGAGAGGTTACAATGAGCAGTTCTTC. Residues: CVSSSTLGGRGYNEQFF.

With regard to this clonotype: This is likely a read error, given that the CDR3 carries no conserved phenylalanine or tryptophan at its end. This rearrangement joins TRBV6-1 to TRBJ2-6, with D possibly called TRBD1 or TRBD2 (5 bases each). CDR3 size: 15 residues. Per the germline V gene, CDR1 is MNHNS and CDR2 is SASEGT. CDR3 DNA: TGTGCCAGCAGTGATCGGGGAAGTGGGGCCAACGCCCTGACTATC. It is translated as CASSDRGSGANALTI.

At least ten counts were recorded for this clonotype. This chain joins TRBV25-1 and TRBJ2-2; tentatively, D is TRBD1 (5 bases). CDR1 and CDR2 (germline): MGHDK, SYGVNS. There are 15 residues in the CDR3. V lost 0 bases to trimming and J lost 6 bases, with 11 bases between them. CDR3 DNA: TGTGCCAGCAGTGAATATCAGGGATTGGCCGGGGAGCTGTTTTTT. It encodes CASSEYQGLAGELFF.

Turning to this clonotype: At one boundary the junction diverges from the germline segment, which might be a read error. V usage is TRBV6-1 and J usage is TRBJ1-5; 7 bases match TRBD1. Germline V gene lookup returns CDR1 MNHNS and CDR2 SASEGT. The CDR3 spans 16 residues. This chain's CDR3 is CARSEQGSVPSQSQHF. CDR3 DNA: TGTGCCAGGAGTGAACAGGGGAGCGTCCCCAGTCAGTCCCAGCATTTT.

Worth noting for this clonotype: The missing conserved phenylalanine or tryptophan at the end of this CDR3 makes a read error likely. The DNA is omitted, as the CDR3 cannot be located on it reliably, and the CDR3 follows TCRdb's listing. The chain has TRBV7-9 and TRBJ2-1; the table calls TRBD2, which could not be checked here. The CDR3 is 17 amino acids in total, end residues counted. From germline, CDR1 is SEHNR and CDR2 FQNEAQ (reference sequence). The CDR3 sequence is CASSLTYLVSSYNEQFL.

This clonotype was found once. The CDR3 DNA is TGCGCCAGCAGCCAAGTATCCTCAAATGTCAGGCTGTTCTTC. The encoded protein is CASSQVSSNVRLFF. The rearrangement links TRBV4-1 to TRBJ2-1; D uncertain. The ends were cut back, 1 base at V and 15 bases at J, with 19 bases in the middle. The CDR3 runs to 14 residues. Germline V gene sequence: CDR1 MGHRA, CDR2 YSYEKL.

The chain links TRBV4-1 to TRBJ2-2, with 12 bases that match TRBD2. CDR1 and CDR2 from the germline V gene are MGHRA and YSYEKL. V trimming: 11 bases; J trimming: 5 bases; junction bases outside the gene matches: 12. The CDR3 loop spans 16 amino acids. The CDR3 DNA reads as TGCGCCTACAGCTACTCGACTAGCGGGAGTACCGGGGAGCTGTTTTTT. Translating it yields CAYSYSTSGSTGELFF.

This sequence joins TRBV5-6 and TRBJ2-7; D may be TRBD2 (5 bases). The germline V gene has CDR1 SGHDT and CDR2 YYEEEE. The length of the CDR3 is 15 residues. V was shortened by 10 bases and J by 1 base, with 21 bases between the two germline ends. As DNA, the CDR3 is TGTGCCTACAGCTTGCTGGCGGGCCGATCCTACGAGCAGTACTTC. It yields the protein CAYSLLAGRSYEQYF.

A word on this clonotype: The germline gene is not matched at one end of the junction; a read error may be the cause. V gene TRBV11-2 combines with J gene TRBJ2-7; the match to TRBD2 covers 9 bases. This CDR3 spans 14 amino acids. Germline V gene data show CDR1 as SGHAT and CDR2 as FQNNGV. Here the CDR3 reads CASSLASGNNKRYF. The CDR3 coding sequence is TGTGCAAGCAGCCTAGCTAGCGGGAATAACAAGCGGTACTTC.

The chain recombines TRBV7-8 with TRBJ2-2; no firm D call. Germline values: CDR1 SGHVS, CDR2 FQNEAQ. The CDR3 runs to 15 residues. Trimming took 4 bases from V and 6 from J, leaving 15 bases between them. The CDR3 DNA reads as TGTGCCAGCAGCTCGGTCTCGCTGGGCTCCGGGGAGCTGTTTTTT. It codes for CASSSVSLGSGELFF.

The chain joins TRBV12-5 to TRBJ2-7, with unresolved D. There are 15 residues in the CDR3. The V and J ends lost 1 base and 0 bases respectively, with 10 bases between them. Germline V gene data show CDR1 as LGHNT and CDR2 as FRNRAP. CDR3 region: CASGLAQGSSYEQYF. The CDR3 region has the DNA TGTGCTAGTGGTTTGGCACAAGGCAGCTCCTACGAGCAGTACTTC.

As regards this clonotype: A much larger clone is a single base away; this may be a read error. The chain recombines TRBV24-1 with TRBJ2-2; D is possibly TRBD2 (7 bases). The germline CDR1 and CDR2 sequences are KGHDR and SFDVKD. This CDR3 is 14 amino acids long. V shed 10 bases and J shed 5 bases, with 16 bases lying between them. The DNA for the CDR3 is TGTGCCACGGGAGGACGGGGGGCAACCGGGGAGCTGTTTTTT. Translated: CATGGRGATGELFF.

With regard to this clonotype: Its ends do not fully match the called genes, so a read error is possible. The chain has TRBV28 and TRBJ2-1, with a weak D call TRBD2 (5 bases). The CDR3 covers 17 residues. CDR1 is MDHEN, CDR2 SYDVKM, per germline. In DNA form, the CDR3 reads TGTACCAGCGATAATGGGCCTCGGCTAGCCCTGAACGATGAGCAGTTCTTC. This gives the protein CTSDNGPRLALNDEQFF. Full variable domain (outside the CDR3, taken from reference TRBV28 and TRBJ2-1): DVKVTQSSRYLVKRTGEKVFLECVQDMDHENMFWYRQDPGLGLRLIYFSYDVKMKEKGDIPEGYSVSREKKERFSLILESASTNQTSMYLCTSDNGPRLALNDEQFFGPGTRLTVL.

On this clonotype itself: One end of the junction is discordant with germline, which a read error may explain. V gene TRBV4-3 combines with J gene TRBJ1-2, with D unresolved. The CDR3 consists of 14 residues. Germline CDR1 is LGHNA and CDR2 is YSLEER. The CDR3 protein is CDSSAELGIYGYIF. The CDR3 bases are TGCGACAGCAGCGCTGAGTTGGGGATCTATGGCTACATCTTC.

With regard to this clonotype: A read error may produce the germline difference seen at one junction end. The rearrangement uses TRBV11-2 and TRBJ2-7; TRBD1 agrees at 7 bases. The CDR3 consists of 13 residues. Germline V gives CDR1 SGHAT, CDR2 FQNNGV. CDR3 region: CVSSLQGTYKQYF. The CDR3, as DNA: TGTGTCAGCAGCTTACAGGGGACCTACAAGCAGTACTTC.

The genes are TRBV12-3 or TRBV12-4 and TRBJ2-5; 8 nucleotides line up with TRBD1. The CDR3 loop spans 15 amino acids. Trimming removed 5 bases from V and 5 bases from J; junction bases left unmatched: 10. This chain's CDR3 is CASSHQTGGGETQYF. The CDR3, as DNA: TGTGCCAGCAGTCACCAAACAGGGGGTGGGGAGACCCAGTACTTC.

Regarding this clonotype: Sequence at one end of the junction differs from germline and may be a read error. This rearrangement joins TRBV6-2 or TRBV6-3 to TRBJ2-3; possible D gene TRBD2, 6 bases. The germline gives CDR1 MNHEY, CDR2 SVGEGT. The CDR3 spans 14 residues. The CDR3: CASSYLIARGTIPF. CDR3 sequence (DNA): TGTGCCAGCAGTTACTTGATCGCGCGGGGCACTATTCCTTTT.

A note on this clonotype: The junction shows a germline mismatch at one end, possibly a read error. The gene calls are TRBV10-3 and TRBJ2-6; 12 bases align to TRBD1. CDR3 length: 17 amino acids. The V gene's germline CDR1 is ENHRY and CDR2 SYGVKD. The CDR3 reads CVISAGTGGSGANVPTF. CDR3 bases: TGTGTCATCAGCGCCGGGACAGGGGGCTCTGGGGCCAACGTCCCGACTTTC.